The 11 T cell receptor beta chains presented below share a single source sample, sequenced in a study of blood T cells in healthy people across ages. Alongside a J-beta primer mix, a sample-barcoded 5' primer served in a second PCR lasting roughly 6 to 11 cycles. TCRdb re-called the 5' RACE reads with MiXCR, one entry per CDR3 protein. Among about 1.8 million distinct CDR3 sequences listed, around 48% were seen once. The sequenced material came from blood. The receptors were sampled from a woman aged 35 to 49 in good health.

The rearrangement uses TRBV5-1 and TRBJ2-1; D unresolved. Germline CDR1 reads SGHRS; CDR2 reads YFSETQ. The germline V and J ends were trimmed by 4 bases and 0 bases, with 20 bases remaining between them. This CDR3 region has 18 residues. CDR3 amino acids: CASSPGLSTSRSYNEQFF. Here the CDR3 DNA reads TGCGCCAGCAGCCCGGGTCTTTCCACGTCCCGCTCCTACAATGAGCAGTTCTTC.

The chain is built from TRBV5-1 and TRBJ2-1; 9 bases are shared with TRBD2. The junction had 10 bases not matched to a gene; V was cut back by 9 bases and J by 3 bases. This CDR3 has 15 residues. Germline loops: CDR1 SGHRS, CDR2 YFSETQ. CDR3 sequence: CATAMTSGYYNEQFF. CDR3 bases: TGCGCCACCGCCATGACTAGCGGTTACTACAATGAGCAGTTCTTC.

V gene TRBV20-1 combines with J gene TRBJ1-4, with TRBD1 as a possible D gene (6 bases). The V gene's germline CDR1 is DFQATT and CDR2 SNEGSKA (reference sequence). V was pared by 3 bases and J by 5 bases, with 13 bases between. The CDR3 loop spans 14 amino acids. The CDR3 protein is CSARRYRENEKLFF. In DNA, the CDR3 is TGCAGTGCTAGGCGGTACAGGGAGAATGAAAAACTGTTTTTT.

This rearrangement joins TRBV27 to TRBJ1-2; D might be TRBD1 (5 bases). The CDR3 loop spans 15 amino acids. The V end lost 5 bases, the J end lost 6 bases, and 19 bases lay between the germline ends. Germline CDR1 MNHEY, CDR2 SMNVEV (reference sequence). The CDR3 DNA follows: TGTGCCAGCAGTCAAAACCACGGGACGGTCCATGGCTACACCTTC. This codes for CASSQNHGTVHGYTF.

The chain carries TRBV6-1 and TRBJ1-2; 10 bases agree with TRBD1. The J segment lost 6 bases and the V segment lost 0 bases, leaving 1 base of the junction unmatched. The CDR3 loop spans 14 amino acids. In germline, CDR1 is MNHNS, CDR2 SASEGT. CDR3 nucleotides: TGTGCCAGCAGTGAAGCGACAGGGGGCGATGGCTACACCTTC. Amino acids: CASSEATGGDGYTF.

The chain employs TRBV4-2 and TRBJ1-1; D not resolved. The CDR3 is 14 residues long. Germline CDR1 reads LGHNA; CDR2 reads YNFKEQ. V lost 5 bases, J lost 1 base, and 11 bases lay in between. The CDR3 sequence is CASSTTATNTEAFF. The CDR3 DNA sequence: TGTGCCAGCAGCACCACAGCCACGAACACTGAAGCTTTCTTT.

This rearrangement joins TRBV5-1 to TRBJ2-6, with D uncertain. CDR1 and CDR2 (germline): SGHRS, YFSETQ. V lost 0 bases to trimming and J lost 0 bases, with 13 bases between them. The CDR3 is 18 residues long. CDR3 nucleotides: TGCGCCAGCAGCTTGGGGCTAAGAACCCACTCTGGGGCCAACGTCCTGACTTTC. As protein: CASSLGLRTHSGANVLTF.

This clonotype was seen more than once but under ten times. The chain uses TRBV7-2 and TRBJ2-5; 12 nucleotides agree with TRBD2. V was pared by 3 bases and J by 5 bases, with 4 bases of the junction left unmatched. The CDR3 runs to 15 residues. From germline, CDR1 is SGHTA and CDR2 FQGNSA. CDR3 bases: TGTGCCAGCAGCTTCCCCGGGACTAGCGGGGAGACCCAGTACTTC. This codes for CASSFPGTSGETQYF.

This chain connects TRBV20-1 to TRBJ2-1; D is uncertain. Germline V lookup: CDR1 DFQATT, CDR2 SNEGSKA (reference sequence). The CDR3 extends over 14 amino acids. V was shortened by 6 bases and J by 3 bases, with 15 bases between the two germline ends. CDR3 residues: CSAAGRTDYNEQFF. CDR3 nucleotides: TGCAGTGCAGCTGGAAGGACGGACTACAATGAGCAGTTCTTC.

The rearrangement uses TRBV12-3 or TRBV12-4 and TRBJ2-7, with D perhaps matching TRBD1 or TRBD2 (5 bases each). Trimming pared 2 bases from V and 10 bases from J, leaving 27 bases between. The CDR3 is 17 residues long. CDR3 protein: CASSLYPTGPSQNVQYF. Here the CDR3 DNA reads TGTGCCAGCAGTTTATACCCCACAGGTCCTAGCCAAAATGTCCAGTACTTC.

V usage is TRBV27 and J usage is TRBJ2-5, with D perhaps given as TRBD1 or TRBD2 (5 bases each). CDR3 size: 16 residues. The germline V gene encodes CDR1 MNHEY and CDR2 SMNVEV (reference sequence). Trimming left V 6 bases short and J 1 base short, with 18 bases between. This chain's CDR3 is CASSLGPGTIQETQYF. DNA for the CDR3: TGTGCCAGCAGCCTTGGGCCTGGGACGATCCAAGAGACCCAGTACTTC.